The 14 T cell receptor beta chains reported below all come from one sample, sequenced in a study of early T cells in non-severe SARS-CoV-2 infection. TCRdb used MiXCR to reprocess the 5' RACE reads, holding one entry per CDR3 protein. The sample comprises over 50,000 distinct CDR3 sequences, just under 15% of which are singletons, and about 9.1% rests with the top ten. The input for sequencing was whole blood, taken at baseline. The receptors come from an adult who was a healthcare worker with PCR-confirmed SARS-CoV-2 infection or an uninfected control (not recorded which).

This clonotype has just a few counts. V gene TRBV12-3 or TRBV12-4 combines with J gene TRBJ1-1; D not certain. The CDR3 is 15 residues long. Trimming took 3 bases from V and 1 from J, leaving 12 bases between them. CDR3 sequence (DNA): TGTGCCAGCAGTTTTCGGGCTTTGAGGAACACTGAAGCTTTCTTT. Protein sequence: CASSFRALRNTEAFF.

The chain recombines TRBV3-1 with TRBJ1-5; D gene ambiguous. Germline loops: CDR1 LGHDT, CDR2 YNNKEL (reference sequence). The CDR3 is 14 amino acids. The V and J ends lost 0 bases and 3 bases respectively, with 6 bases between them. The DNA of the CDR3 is TGTGCCAGCAGCCAAGATCTCAACAATCAGCCCCAGCATTTT. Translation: CASSQDLNNQPQHF.

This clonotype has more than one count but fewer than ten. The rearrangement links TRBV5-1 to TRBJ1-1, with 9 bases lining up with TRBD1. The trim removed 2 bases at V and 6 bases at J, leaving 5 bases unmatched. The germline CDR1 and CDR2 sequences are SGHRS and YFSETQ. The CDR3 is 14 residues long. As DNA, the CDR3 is TGCGCCAGCAGCTTAACGGGACAGGGTTCTGAAGCTTTCTTT. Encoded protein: CASSLTGQGSEAFF.

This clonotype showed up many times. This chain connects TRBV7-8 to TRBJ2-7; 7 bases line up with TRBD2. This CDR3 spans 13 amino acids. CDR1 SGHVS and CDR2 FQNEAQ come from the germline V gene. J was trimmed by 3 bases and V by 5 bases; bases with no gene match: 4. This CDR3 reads CASSPSGDYEQYF. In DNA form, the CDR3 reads TGTGCCAGCAGCCCTAGCGGAGACTACGAGCAGTACTTC.

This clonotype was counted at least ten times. The CDR3 DNA follows: TGTGCCAGCAGCTTAGGGGGGGCGCAACGAGAGCAGTACTTC. Translating it yields CASSLGGAQREQYF. The V and J genes are TRBV7-8 and TRBJ2-7; D tentatively fits TRBD1 or TRBD2 (6 bases each). The CDR3 runs to 14 residues. The V and J ends lost 1 base and 7 bases respectively, with 14 bases between them. In germline, CDR1 is SGHVS, CDR2 FQNEAQ.

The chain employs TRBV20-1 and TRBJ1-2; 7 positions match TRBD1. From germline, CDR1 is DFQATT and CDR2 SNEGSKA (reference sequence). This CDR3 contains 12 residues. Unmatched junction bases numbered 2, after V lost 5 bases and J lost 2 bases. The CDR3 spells CSAPDRNYGYTF. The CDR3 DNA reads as TGCAGTGCTCCGGACAGGAACTATGGCTACACCTTC.

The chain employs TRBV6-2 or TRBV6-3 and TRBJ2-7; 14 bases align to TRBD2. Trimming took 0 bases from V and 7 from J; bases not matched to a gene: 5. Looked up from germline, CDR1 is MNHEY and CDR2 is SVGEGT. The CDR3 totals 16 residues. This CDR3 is CASSYSSTSGRAEQYF. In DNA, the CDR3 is TGTGCCAGCAGTTACTCTTCGACTAGCGGGAGGGCGGAGCAGTACTTC.

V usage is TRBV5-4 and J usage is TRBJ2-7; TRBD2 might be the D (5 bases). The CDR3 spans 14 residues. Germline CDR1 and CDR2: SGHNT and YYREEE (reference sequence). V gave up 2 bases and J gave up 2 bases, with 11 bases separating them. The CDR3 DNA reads TGTGCCAGCAGCTTTGCGGGCCAAACCTACGAGCAGTACTTC. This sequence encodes CASSFAGQTYEQYF.

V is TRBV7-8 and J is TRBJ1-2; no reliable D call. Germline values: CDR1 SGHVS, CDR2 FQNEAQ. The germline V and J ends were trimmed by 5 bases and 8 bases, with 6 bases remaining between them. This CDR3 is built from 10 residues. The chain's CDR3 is CASSPIGYTF. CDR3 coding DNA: TGTGCCAGCAGCCCAATAGGCTACACCTTC.

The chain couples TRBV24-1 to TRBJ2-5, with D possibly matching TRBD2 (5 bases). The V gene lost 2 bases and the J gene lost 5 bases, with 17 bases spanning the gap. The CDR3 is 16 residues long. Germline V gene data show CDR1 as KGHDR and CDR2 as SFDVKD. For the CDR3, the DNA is TGTGCCACCAGTGATTCACGGGATGCACTAAGGGAGACCCAGTACTTC. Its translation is CATSDSRDALRETQYF.

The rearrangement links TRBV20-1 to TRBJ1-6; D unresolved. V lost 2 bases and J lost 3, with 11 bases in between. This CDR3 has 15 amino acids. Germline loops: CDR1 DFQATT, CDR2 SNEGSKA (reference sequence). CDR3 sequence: CSARIPPNYNSPLHF. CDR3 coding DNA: TGCAGTGCTAGAATTCCGCCTAACTATAATTCACCCCTCCACTTT.

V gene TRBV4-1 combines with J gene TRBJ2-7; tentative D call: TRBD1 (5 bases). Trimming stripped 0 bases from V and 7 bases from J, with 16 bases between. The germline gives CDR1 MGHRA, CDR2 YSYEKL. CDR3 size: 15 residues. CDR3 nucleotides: TGCGCCAGCAGCCAAGATCAGAGGTCTGACAGTGAGCAGTACTTC. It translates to CASSQDQRSDSEQYF.

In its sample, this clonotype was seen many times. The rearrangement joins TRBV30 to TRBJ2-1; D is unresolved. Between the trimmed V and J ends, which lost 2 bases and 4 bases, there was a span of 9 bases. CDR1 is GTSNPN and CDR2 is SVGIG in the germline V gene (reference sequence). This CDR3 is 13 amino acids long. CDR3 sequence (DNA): TGTGCCTGGAGTAGTTCGCAGTACAATGAGCAGTTCTTC. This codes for CAWSSSQYNEQFF.

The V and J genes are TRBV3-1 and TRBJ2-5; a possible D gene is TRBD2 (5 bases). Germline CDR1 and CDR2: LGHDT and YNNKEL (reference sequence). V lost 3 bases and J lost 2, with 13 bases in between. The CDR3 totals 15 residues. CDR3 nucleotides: TGTGCCAGCAGCCACTCAGGTACTAGGCAAGAGACCCAGTACTTC. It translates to CASSHSGTRQETQYF.